Presented here are 19 T cell receptor beta chains from one specimen sequenced in a study of cytomegalovirus exposure and HLA in healthy donors (dated by TCRdb to 2017 to 2019). Library construction relied on the immunoSEQ multiplex PCR assay. The multiplex PCR relied on a mix of 60 forward primers for TCR Vbeta segments and 13 reverse primers for TCR Jbeta segments. TCRdb retrieved this table from immuneACCESS and kept in-frame rearrangements only. Not all clones are present; in checked studies, unresolved V genes account for under half, and no reason is known for the remainder. A total of roughly 220,000 clones appear in this sample, 82% of them only once. The ten top clones hold around 2.7% of the sample. The sample taken for sequencing was PBMCs. These receptors were obtained from a woman in her forties in good health and CMV-seronegative.

CDR3 in DNA: TGTGCCAGCAGCTTAGCCGTAAGCGGGGGCTCTGGAAACACCATATATTTT. Residues: CASSLAVSGGSGNTIYF. This sequence joins TRBV7-2 and TRBJ1-3, with D perhaps TRBD1 (5 bases). The germline V gene has CDR1 SGHTA and CDR2 FQGNSA. This CDR3 is built from 17 residues. The V end lost 0 bases, the J end lost 0 bases, and 12 bases lay between the germline ends.

This chain joins TRBV9 and TRBJ2-2, with 7 bases lining up with TRBD2. The CDR3 length is 14 residues. V was clipped by 7 bases and J by 1 base; unmatched bases: 4. Germline loops: CDR1 SGDLS, CDR2 YYNGEE. The CDR3 sequence is CASEGGMNTGELFF. CDR3 nucleotide sequence: TGTGCCAGCGAGGGAGGGATGAACACCGGGGAGCTGTTTTTT.

V gene TRBV18 combines with J gene TRBJ2-5; weak D call: TRBD1 (5 bases). Germline V gene data show CDR1 as KGHSH and CDR2 as LQKENI. This CDR3 contains 17 residues. V was trimmed by 2 bases and J by 4 bases, leaving 20 bases between them. CDR3 sequence (DNA): TGTGCCAGCTCACCAATTGGGGCAGCGAAAATGGGAGAGACCCAGTACTTC. Protein product: CASSPIGAAKMGETQYF.

V gene TRBV30 combines with J gene TRBJ2-3, with 7 bases fitting TRBD2. Trimming removed 7 bases from V and 4 bases from J; junction bases left unmatched: 8. This CDR3 has 13 residues. Germline lookup yields CDR1 GTSNPN and CDR2 SVGIG (reference sequence). CDR3 bases: TGTGCCTCGGGATCTGGGGGGGCAGATACGCAGTATTTT. This gives the protein CASGSGGADTQYF.

The gene calls are TRBV6-1 and TRBJ2-7, with a tentative D call TRBD2 (6 bases). V was pared by 6 bases and J by 6 bases, with 12 bases between. The CDR3 loop spans 12 amino acids. Germline V gene lookup returns CDR1 MNHNS and CDR2 SASEGT. In DNA form, the CDR3 reads TGTGCCAGCAGAGGGAGGATCCGCGAGCAGTACTTC. It encodes CASRGRIREQYF.

The count of this clone is one. The V gene is TRBV7-9, the J gene TRBJ2-3; D may be TRBD1 (5 bases). The CDR3 has 15 residues. Trimming took 0 bases from V and 0 from J, leaving 7 bases between them. Germline loops: CDR1 SEHNR, CDR2 FQNEAQ (reference sequence). The CDR3 nucleotides are TGTGCCAGCAGCTTAGCAGGGGCCAGCACAGATACGCAGTATTTT. It is translated as CASSLAGASTDTQYF.

This clone has a handful of counts. The V and J genes are TRBV4-1 and TRBJ2-7; 11 nucleotides line up with TRBD1. V trimming: 4 bases; J trimming: 3 bases; junction bases outside the gene matches: 8. Germline CDR1 is MGHRA and CDR2 is YSYEKL. CDR3 length: 16 amino acids. The CDR3 bases are TGCGCCAGCAGCCCACGAACCGGGACAGGGGGCTACGAGCAGTACTTC. This codes for CASSPRTGTGGYEQYF.

V and J are TRBV6-5 and TRBJ2-7; 9 bases match TRBD1. The ends lost 0 bases at V and 3 bases at J; junction bases unmatched: 3. The CDR3 loop spans 15 amino acids. Germline CDR1 MNHEY, CDR2 SVGAGI. The CDR3 region is CASSYSGGQGYEQYF. The CDR3 DNA reads TGTGCCAGCAGTTACTCAGGGGGACAGGGCTACGAGCAGTACTTC.

This chain joins TRBV6-5 and TRBJ2-7; D gene uncertain. Germline V lookup: CDR1 MNHEY, CDR2 SVGAGI. The V and J ends lost 4 bases and 2 bases respectively, with 6 bases between them. CDR3 length: 12 amino acids. The CDR3: CASSSDTYEQYF. The CDR3 DNA sequence: TGTGCCAGCAGTTCCGACACCTACGAGCAGTACTTC.

Only one count was recorded for this clone. The rearrangement joins TRBV28 to TRBJ2-7; 7 nucleotides match TRBD1. The junction had 7 bases not matched to a gene; V was cut back by 5 bases and J by 9 bases. CDR1 and CDR2 (germline): MDHEN, SYDVKM. The CDR3 runs to 12 residues. The CDR3 spells CASSPGTVRQYF. The CDR3 coding sequence is TGTGCCAGCAGTCCCGGGACAGTCAGGCAGTACTTC.

CDR3 nucleotide sequence: TGTGCCAGCAGCCAATCTAGGTCCAAAAACATTCAGTACTTC. Its translation: CASSQSRSKNIQYF. The chain couples TRBV2 to TRBJ2-4; no reliable D call. V was clipped by 6 bases and J by 2 bases, with 11 bases between them. CDR3 length equals 14 residues. Germline CDR1 and CDR2: SNHLY and FYNNEI.

The genes are TRBV7-3 and TRBJ2-3; D is uncertain. This CDR3 contains 15 residues. CDR1 SGHTA and CDR2 FQGTGA come from the germline V gene. Trimming shortened V by 5 bases and J by 0 bases, and 12 bases separated the two germline ends. CDR3 region: CASSPAASSTDTQYF. The CDR3 bases are TGTGCCAGCAGCCCCGCGGCATCAAGCACAGATACGCAGTATTTT.

CDR3 nucleotide sequence: TGTGCCAGCAGTGGGTCGGGACAGGGTGAAGGTGGCTACACCTTC. Translation: CASSGSGQGEGGYTF. The chain carries TRBV28 and TRBJ1-2; 9 bases fit TRBD1. V shed 5 bases, J shed 7 bases, and the junction held 11 bases outside the gene matches. Germline V lookup: CDR1 MDHEN, CDR2 SYDVKM. The CDR3 contains 15 residues.

The CDR3 loop reads CASRPPGGPYEQYF. CDR3 nucleotides: TGCGCCAGCAGACCCCCGGGGGGCCCCTACGAGCAGTACTTC. This rearrangement joins TRBV5-1 to TRBJ2-7; tentatively, D is TRBD2 (7 bases). Trimming stripped 5 bases from V and 2 bases from J, with 14 bases between. The CDR3 runs 14 residues. Germline-derived CDR1 and CDR2 are SGHRS and YFSETQ.

The V call is TRBV18, the J call TRBJ1-5; 9 bases align to TRBD1. The CDR3 spans 16 residues. The germline V gene has CDR1 KGHSH and CDR2 LQKENI. V shed 3 bases, J shed 5 bases, and the junction held 8 bases outside the gene matches. The CDR3 coding sequence is TGTGCCAGCTCACCCATCGCAGGGACAGGGTATCAGCCCCAGCATTTT. Translating gives CASSPIAGTGYQPQHF.

The rearrangement joins TRBV12-5 to TRBJ1-2; no clear D. Germline lookup yields CDR1 LGHNT and CDR2 FRNRAP. Trimming left V 6 bases short and J 6 bases short, with 11 bases between. CDR3 length equals 12 residues. CDR3 DNA: TGTGCTAGTGGAAACACGGGGAATGGCTACACCTTC. Translation gives CASGNTGNGYTF.

V gene TRBV28 combines with J gene TRBJ1-5; no clear D. The CDR3 is made up of 16 amino acids. Germline V lookup: CDR1 MDHEN, CDR2 SYDVKM. Trimming took 6 bases from V and 3 from J, leaving 18 bases between them. As DNA, the CDR3 is TGTGCCAGCAGCCCCCCGCTGGCCTTCAACAATCAGCCCCAGCATTTT. As protein: CASSPPLAFNNQPQHF. Based on the CDR3 plus reference TRBV28 and TRBJ1-5, the full variable domain is DVKVTQSSRYLVKRTGEKVFLECVQDMDHENMFWYRQDPGLGLRLIYFSYDVKMKEKGDIPEGYSVSREKKERFSLILESASTNQTSMYLCASSPPLAFNNQPQHFGDGTRLSIL.

V is TRBV30 and J is TRBJ1-2, with no clear D. The CDR3 is 13 residues long. Trimming removed 0 bases at V and 11 bases at J, with 16 bases between. Germline lookup yields CDR1 GTSNPN and CDR2 SVGIG (reference sequence). The CDR3 DNA follows: TGTGCCTGGAGTGTACGCGGGAATAGAGAGTACACCTTC. Translating gives CAWSVRGNREYTF.

This clone has just one count. The chain uses TRBV25-1 and TRBJ2-7, with unresolved D. CDR1 and CDR2 from the germline V gene are MGHDK and SYGVNS. The CDR3 has 16 amino acids. The ends were cut back, 2 bases at V and 3 bases at J, with 17 bases in the middle. The CDR3, as DNA: TGTGCCAGCAGTGAAAATCTGGGCCCTTTAGTCTACGAGCAGTACTTC. This codes for CASSENLGPLVYEQYF.